These 6 T cell receptor beta chains share one sample of origin, sequenced in a study of regulatory T cells in long-lasting Graves disease. CDR3-region Arm-PCR and iRepertoire HTBI primers produced the TCR beta libraries. MiXCR, run by TCRdb on the multiplex PCR reads, gives a single entry per CDR3 protein. The table records roughly 500,000 distinct CDR3 sequences, roughly 13% of them present only once. Time point defined: newly diagnosed GD, antithyroid drugs for less than 3 months. PBMC RNA was the source of the TCR library. This same sample was also taken into another study, of T cells in Graves' hyperthyroidism and ophthalmopathy.

The sequenced sample was peripheral blood mononuclear cells (PBMCs), obtained at new diagnosis, from a patient treated with antithyroid drugs. These receptors all stem from a young man with Graves disease.

This clonotype was counted many times. The chain uses TRBV12-3 or TRBV12-4 and TRBJ1-5; TRBD1 matches at 7 bases. V lost 4 bases to trimming and J lost 3 bases; unmatched junction nucleotides: 3. The CDR3 covers 14 residues. The CDR3 coding sequence is TGTGCCAGCAGTTGGGGACAGAACAATCAGCCCCAGCATTTT. Its protein is CASSWGQNNQPQHF.

This chain links TRBV5-1 with TRBJ2-1; D might be TRBD2 (6 bases). Trimming pared 2 bases from V and 7 bases from J, leaving 16 bases between. Germline CDR1 is SGHRS and CDR2 is YFSETQ. The CDR3 covers 15 residues. CDR3 sequence reads: CASSLSPGVGNEQFF. The CDR3 coding sequence is TGCGCCAGCAGCTTATCACCGGGAGTAGGAAATGAGCAGTTCTTC.

This clonotype was counted ten times or more. The chain has TRBV6-2 or TRBV6-3 and TRBJ2-5; 7 bases map to TRBD2. Trimming at V came to 8 bases and at J to 5 bases, leaving 14 bases not matched to a gene. From germline, CDR1 is MNHEY and CDR2 SVGEGT. The CDR3 contains 15 residues. The CDR3 DNA reads TGTGCCAGCGAATATGACGGCGGGAGAGGGGAGACCCAGTACTTC. Translated: CASEYDGGRGETQYF.

With respect to this clonotype: A far more abundant clone sits one base away, making this likely a read error. The V and J genes are TRBV2 and TRBJ2-5, with TRBD2 matching over 11 bases. Looked up from germline, CDR1 is SNHLY and CDR2 is FYNNEI. The CDR3 has 17 residues. The V segment lost 2 bases and the J segment 11 bases; nucleotides outside the gene matches: 16. The CDR3: CASSERWTSGRNNEQYF. DNA for the CDR3: TGTGCCAGCAGTGAAAGGTGGACTAGCGGGCGAAACAATGAGCAGTACTTC.

This clonotype was detected many times. The V call is TRBV20-1, the J call TRBJ2-4; D is perhaps TRBD2 (6 bases). CDR3 length equals 13 residues. V was trimmed by 5 bases and J by 6 bases, leaving 14 bases between them. The germline gives CDR1 DFQATT, CDR2 SNEGSKA (reference sequence). Here the CDR3 DNA reads TGCAGTGCTTCCGGAGGGTGGGGAAACATTCAGTACTTC. Its protein product is CSASGGWGNIQYF.

This clonotype occurred a few times. The chain couples TRBV9 to TRBJ2-2, with a tentative D call TRBD2 (5 bases). The germline V and J ends were trimmed by 0 bases and 4 bases, with 16 bases remaining between them. The V gene's germline CDR1 is SGDLS and CDR2 YYNGEE. The CDR3 sequence is 17 residues long. As DNA, the CDR3 is TGTGCCAGCAGCGTAGGAGTGGCGGAAGGGAGCACCGGGGAGCTGTTTTTT. Encoded protein: CASSVGVAEGSTGELFF.